This TCR beta chain was retrieved from a study of beta chain features in type 1 diabetes. Overall study results and limits: The study found moderately but significantly shorter TCRB CDR3s in all four CD4+ subsets of Type 1 diabetes patients.

To note about this clone: Its antigen remains unidentified.

This CDR3 region has 15 residues. The germline V and J ends were trimmed by 3 bases and 5 bases, with 14 bases remaining between them. The germline V gene encodes CDR1 SNHLY and CDR2 FYNNEI. Expressed TCRB transcripts were sequenced because the isolated RNA had all been reverse transcribed beforehand. Sequencing used immunoSEQ multiplex PCR; TCRdb keeps in-frame clones, though not all of them. Here the sample spans hundreds of thousands of clones, roughly 15% being singletons. The TCR was taken from a man between 18 and 35 years old with type 1 diabetes. Input material: naive CD4+ T cells from blood. V usage is TRBV2 and J usage is TRBJ2-1; D gene ambiguous. For the CDR3, the DNA is TGTGCCAGCAGTGAGGTCCTGCGGCTACACAATGAGCAGTTCTTC. Its protein product is CASSEVLRLHNEQFF.